This T cell receptor (beta chain) was obtained from a study of blood T cell repertoires in COVID-19. The Seattle patients, enrolled during active infection, were followed longitudinally. This table comes from immunoSEQ multiplex PCR, and its TCRdb copy is limited to in-frame clones, with some not included. This repertoire shows 150,000 to 200,000 clones, 83% found once; its top ten account for 6% to 8%. This clonotype was obtained from a woman in her 70s with COVID-19, enrolled during active disease. Sequenced input: peripheral blood.

The CDR3 nucleotides are TGTGCCAGTGAAGACAGGGTCACAGATACGCAGTATTTT. Translated, it gives CASEDRVTDTQYF. The chain has TRBV19 and TRBJ2-3; 7 bases map to TRBD1. V trimming: 8 bases; J trimming: 2 bases; junction bases outside the gene matches: 4. Germline CDR1 and CDR2: LNHDA and SQIVND (reference sequence). This CDR3 region has 13 residues.